The next 19 T cell receptor beta chains were all read from a single sample in a study of T-cell reconstitution after alpha-beta-depleted transplantation in children. A library of TCRbeta sequences, prepared with unique molecular identifiers, was generated. Using its own MiXCR run on the PCR reads, TCRdb lists one record per CDR3 protein. The sample consists of 200,000 to 250,000 distinct CDR3 sequences, around 8.4% of them appearing once. The specimen was PBMCs, mostly from graft donor cells, collected 360 days after TCRalphabeta/CD19-depleted stem cell transplant. The receptor source for this set is a male patient aged 2-9 years who had a stem cell transplant for acute myeloid leukemia, so the T cells may come from the graft donor.

The chain carries TRBV5-1 and TRBJ1-5, with a possible D match to TRBD1 (5 bases). The CDR3 loop spans 17 amino acids. Germline values: CDR1 SGHRS, CDR2 YFSETQ. V dropped 0 bases and J dropped 0 bases, with 13 bases sitting between them. The CDR3 DNA reads as TGCGCCAGCAGCTTGGGTGGGGCCTCCGATAGCAATCAGCCCCAGCATTTT. It yields the protein CASSLGGASDSNQPQHF.

This clonotype was seen repeatedly, ten times or more. The V call is TRBV19, the J call TRBJ2-1; D gene ambiguous. This CDR3 is built from 9 residues. The germline gives CDR1 LNHDA, CDR2 SQIVND (reference sequence). The germline V and J ends were trimmed by 8 bases and 12 bases, with 8 bases remaining between them. In DNA form, the CDR3 reads TGTGCCAGTGGAGAAGTGCAGTTCTTC. It codes for CASGEVQFF.

The genes are TRBV18 and TRBJ2-7, with a weak D call TRBD2 (6 bases). Germline CDR1 KGHSH, CDR2 LQKENI. CDR3 length: 13 residues. Trimming removed 4 bases from V and 2 bases from J, with 9 bases in between. The CDR3 sequence: CASSRGGAYEQYF. CDR3 sequence (DNA): TGTGCCAGCTCACGAGGAGGGGCCTACGAGCAGTACTTC.

The CDR3 is CASSPPGGAIHAYGYTF. The CDR3, as DNA: TGTGCCAGTAGTCCTCCGGGGGGAGCGATCCACGCCTATGGCTACACCTTC. This chain links TRBV19 with TRBJ1-2; D may be TRBD1 (5 bases). V was shortened by 5 bases and J by 4 bases, with 23 bases between the two germline ends. The CDR3 sequence is 17 residues long. The germline CDR1 and CDR2 sequences are LNHDA and SQIVND (reference sequence).

CDR3 DNA: TGCGCCAGCAGCTTGGGACAGGGTAGTTGGGACACTGAAGCTTTCTTT. Translation: CASSLGQGSWDTEAFF. The rearrangement joins TRBV5-1 to TRBJ1-1, with 7 bases fitting TRBD1. Per the germline V gene, CDR1 is SGHRS and CDR2 is YFSETQ. The CDR3 runs to 16 residues. V shed 0 bases and J 3 bases; nucleotides not matched to a gene: 8.

This clonotype was counted only a few times. The gene calls are TRBV20-1 and TRBJ2-5; 10 bases map to TRBD1. The V gene end was trimmed by 7 bases and the J gene end by 6 bases; junction bases not matched to a gene: 11. The CDR3 sequence is 14 residues long. Germline V gives CDR1 DFQATT, CDR2 SNEGSKA (reference sequence). The DNA for the CDR3 is TGCAGTGTTCCTCGACAGGGGGCATGGAAGACCCAGTACTTC. This gives the protein CSVPRQGAWKTQYF.

This clonotype was seen a handful of times. V usage is TRBV13 and J usage is TRBJ1-2; D gene unclear. Trimming shortened V by 6 bases and J by 2 bases, and 13 bases separated the two germline ends. CDR1 PRHDT and CDR2 FYEKMQ come from the germline V gene (reference sequence). This CDR3 contains 14 residues. As DNA, the CDR3 is TGTGCCAGCAGGGTTCCCAGGAAAAACTATGGCTACACCTTC. Its translation: CASRVPRKNYGYTF.

This clonotype was seen repeatedly, ten times or more. The chain combines TRBV15 with TRBJ1-6; the D gene is possibly TRBD1 (5 bases). CDR3 size: 18 residues. V was pared by 2 bases and J by 1 base, with 15 bases between. The germline gives CDR1 LNHNV, CDR2 YYDKDF (reference sequence). The CDR3 coding sequence is TGTGCCACCAGCAGAACCCGGGACCGAGATTCCTATAATTCACCCCTCCACTTT. Protein product: CATSRTRDRDSYNSPLHF.

A few counts support this clonotype. This sequence joins TRBV19 and TRBJ2-1; no clear D gene. This CDR3 region has 17 residues. The V gene lost 3 bases and the J gene lost 0 bases, with 15 bases spanning the gap. The germline V gene has CDR1 LNHDA and CDR2 SQIVND (reference sequence). The CDR3 protein is CASSIPESRISYNEQFF. The DNA for the CDR3 is TGTGCCAGTAGTATTCCCGAGTCCCGAATCTCCTACAATGAGCAGTTCTTC.

This clonotype has only a few counts. The chain employs TRBV7-2 and TRBJ2-7; D is uncertain. V lost 5 bases and J lost 0, with 11 bases in between. The germline gives CDR1 SGHTA, CDR2 FQGNSA. CDR3 length equals 14 residues. The CDR3 DNA reads as TGTGCCAGCAGCCCCGGCCTCGGCTCCTACGAGCAGTACGTC. This encodes CASSPGLGSYEQYV.

This clonotype was seen at least ten times. The rearrangement uses TRBV20-1 and TRBJ2-3, with no clear D. Deletions cut 0 bases from V and 0 bases from J, with 13 bases between. CDR1 is DFQATT, CDR2 SNEGSKA, per germline (reference sequence). The CDR3 consists of 16 residues. CDR3 sequence reads: CSARDSGRTSTDTQYF. CDR3 in DNA: TGCAGTGCTAGAGACAGTGGGCGTACAAGCACAGATACGCAGTATTTT.

This clonotype was seen only a few times. The chain combines TRBV5-1 with TRBJ2-1; 7 nucleotides align to TRBD2. Trimming at V came to 3 bases and at J to 5 bases, leaving 2 bases not matched to a gene. The CDR3 sequence is 13 residues long. Germline values: CDR1 SGHRS, CDR2 YFSETQ. This CDR3 is CASSSLADNEQFF. The CDR3 DNA sequence: TGCGCCAGCAGCTCCCTAGCGGACAATGAGCAGTTCTTC.

The sample holds many counts of this clonotype. The genes are TRBV9 and TRBJ2-2; D is undetermined. CDR1 and CDR2 (germline): SGDLS, YYNGEE. Trimming took 6 bases from V and 0 from J, leaving 6 bases between them. The length of the CDR3 is 13 residues. The CDR3 protein is CASTRSNTGELFF. DNA of the CDR3: TGTGCCAGCACCAGGTCGAACACCGGGGAGCTGTTTTTT.

This clonotype was seen ten or more times. This sequence joins TRBV20-1 and TRBJ2-1; TRBD2 agrees at 10 bases. In germline, CDR1 is DFQATT, CDR2 SNEGSKA (reference sequence). The V segment lost 5 bases and the J segment 8 bases; nucleotides outside the gene matches: 6. This CDR3 contains 13 residues. CDR3 bases: TGCAGTGCTGTCAGGACTAGCGGCGATGAGCAGTTCTTC. Its translation is CSAVRTSGDEQFF.

This clonotype was detected only a few times. The V call is TRBV20-1, the J call TRBJ1-1; weak D call: TRBD1 (5 bases). The CDR3 runs 13 residues. CDR1 is DFQATT, CDR2 SNEGSKA, per germline (reference sequence). V lost 5 bases and J lost 0, with 10 bases in between. DNA of the CDR3: TGCAGTGCTGGGGCAGACTTGAACACTGAAGCTTTCTTT. Protein: CSAGADLNTEAFF.

This clonotype was seen repeatedly, ten times or more. This rearrangement joins TRBV29-1 to TRBJ2-1; 7 bases line up with TRBD1. CDR3 length equals 14 residues. The J segment lost 4 bases and the V segment lost 6 bases, leaving 9 bases of the junction unmatched. Germline lookup yields CDR1 SQVTM and CDR2 ANQGSEA. Written as DNA, the CDR3 is TGCAGCGTCTCACAGGGGAAGAATTACAATGAGCAGTTCTTC. As protein: CSVSQGKNYNEQFF.

The rearrangement joins TRBV30 to TRBJ1-2; TRBD1 aligns across 9 bases. Germline V gene data show CDR1 as GTSNPN and CDR2 as SVGIG (reference sequence). The V segment lost 2 bases and the J segment 6 bases; nucleotides outside the gene matches: 13. This CDR3 is 16 amino acids long. CDR3 in DNA: TGTGCCTGGAGTCGGGTTGTACGGACAGGGGAAGATGGCTACACCTTC. Its protein is CAWSRVVRTGEDGYTF.

This clonotype was seen repeatedly, ten times or more. The chain joins TRBV3-1 to TRBJ2-2; D uncertain. Trimming cost V 1 base and J 4 bases, with 7 bases left between them. Per germline, CDR1 LGHDT and CDR2 YNNKEL (reference sequence). The CDR3 has 14 amino acids. The CDR3 coding sequence is TGTGCCAGCAGCCAAGGACGGAGCACCGGGGAGCTGTTTTTT. This gives the protein CASSQGRSTGELFF. Complete variable domain (other parts from reference TRBV3-1 and TRBJ2-2): DTAVSQTPKYLVTQMGNDKSIKCEQNLGHDTMYWYKQDSKKFLKIMFSYNNKELIINETVPNRFSPKSPDKAHLNLHINSLELGDSAVYFCASSQGRSTGELFFGEGSRLTVL.

The chain has TRBV5-1 and TRBJ1-2; D not certain. Germline V gene data show CDR1 as SGHRS and CDR2 as YFSETQ. CDR3 length: 13 residues. Trimming shortened V by 0 bases and J by 7 bases, and 10 bases separated the two germline ends. CDR3 in amino acids: CASSLGRETGYTF. The CDR3 DNA sequence: TGCGCCAGCAGCTTGGGCAGAGAAACTGGCTACACCTTC.